The T cell receptor beta chain under discussion was sequenced for a study of glioma-infiltrating T cells after dendritic cell vaccination. Overall study findings and caveats: Higher pretreatment TIL content predicted longer progression-free time and survival.

Only patients with spare fresh-frozen tumor and over two years of follow-up were included. No glioblastoma patient carried an isocitrate dehydrogenase mutation. As regards this clone: Its antigen is still unknown. Relative to the germline gene, one junction end is altered; a read error may explain this.

Input was approximately 2.1 ug genomic DNA, or all available if less. This table comes from immunoSEQ multiplex PCR, and its TCRdb copy is limited to in-frame clones, with some not included. The sample includes fewer than 50,000 clones, roughly 79% of them seen just once. Per germline, CDR1 MRHNA and CDR2 SNTAGT. This CDR3 spans 14 amino acids. The chain carries TRBV6-4 and TRBJ2-3; TRBD2 might be the D (6 bases). The sample consisted of blood, taken before dendritic cell vaccination. This clonotype was obtained from a human donor with glioblastoma. The CDR3 DNA sequence: TGTGCCATCAGTGATGCGGGGCCAACAGATACGCAGTATTTT. The encoded protein is CAISDAGPTDTQYF.